Below are 20 T cell receptor beta chains sequenced from a single sample in a study of CXCR3-negative and CXCR3-positive naive CD8 T cells. These receptors' targets are unknown. The TRB libraries of cDNA were built by UMI-labeled 5' RACE. TCRdb reprocessed the 5' RACE reads, keeping one entry per CDR3 protein, no DNA. The data show some 110,000 distinct CDR3 sequences, and the top ten clones hold roughly 0.38%. Points from the study as a whole: In CXCR3-positive naive cells, the TRB CDR3s were more hydrophobic than in CXCR3-negative naive cells.

Sequences were obtained from naive CXCR3+ CD8+ T cells from blood. Documented subset: CD45RO-CCR7+CD27+CD95- naive CD8+ T cells expressing CXCR3 (TNR3+). These receptors originate from a human donor in good health. Some clones in this sample may be carry-over from other donors' samples.

The chain links TRBV24-1 to TRBJ1-1. CDR3 size: 12 residues. Looked up from germline, CDR1 is KGHDR and CDR2 is SFDVKD. CDR3 sequence reads: CATSLVGTEAFF.

The rearrangement uses TRBV2 and TRBJ1-1; TCRdb's D call of TRBD1 is untestable without DNA. The CDR3 has 16 residues. Germline V CDR1 and CDR2: SNHLY, FYNNEI. CDR3 loop: CASSDVFLGSGLEAFF.

J is TRBJ1-1 and V is TRBV29-1; TCRdb designates TRBD1, a call that cannot be tested without DNA. The germline gives CDR1 SQVTM, CDR2 ANQGSEA. CDR3 length equals 15 residues. CDR3 in amino acids: CSARTGFGTNTEAFF.

The gene calls are TRBV5-1 and TRBJ1-1. This CDR3 is 14 amino acids long. Germline V gene lookup returns CDR1 SGHRS and CDR2 YFSETQ. The CDR3 loop is CASNLDSLNTEAFF.

The rearrangement joins TRBV5-6 to TRBJ2-7; TCRdb proposes TRBD1, but this gene call is untestable without DNA. This CDR3 contains 14 residues. The germline V gene encodes CDR1 SGHDT and CDR2 YYEEEE. The CDR3 loop reads CASSSTGGFHEQYF.

The V gene is TRBV20-1, the J gene TRBJ2-5; TCRdb returns TRBD1, unconfirmable since there is no DNA. The germline CDR1 and CDR2 sequences are DFQATT and SNEGSKA (reference sequence). This CDR3 is built from 14 residues. The CDR3 reads CSATGQGAKETQYF.

This chain joins TRBV6-5 and TRBJ1-1; lacking DNA, the TRBD1 call made by TCRdb goes unchecked. The CDR3 covers 16 residues. Germline CDR1 is MNHEY and CDR2 is SVGAGI. Here the CDR3 reads CASSYAWTGRNTEAFF.

V and J are TRBV29-1 and TRBJ2-2. CDR3 length: 13 residues. Per germline, CDR1 SQVTM and CDR2 ANQGSEA. The CDR3 loop is CSGDVDNTGELFF.

The chain combines TRBV7-2 with TRBJ1-2; TCRdb indicates TRBD1, and absent DNA this call remains unverified. The germline gives CDR1 SGHTA, CDR2 FQGNSA. The CDR3 runs to 15 residues. The CDR3 here is CASSLAIRDIYGYTF.

The chain uses TRBV29-1 and TRBJ2-3; the D call from TCRdb, TRBD1, cannot be confirmed without DNA. This CDR3 region has 12 residues. In germline, CDR1 is SQVTM, CDR2 ANQGSEA. The CDR3 here is CSVLEAQGTQYF.

The V call is TRBV4-1, the J call TRBJ2-7; TCRdb's assignment of TRBD2 cannot be checked, as there is no DNA. CDR1 is MGHRA and CDR2 is YSYEKL in the germline V gene. The CDR3 loop spans 15 amino acids. CDR3 amino acids: CASSQGIGTLYEQYF.

This chain uses TRBV29-1 with TRBJ2-7; TCRdb's D call of TRBD2 is untestable without DNA. Germline values: CDR1 SQVTM, CDR2 ANQGSEA. The CDR3 has 12 residues. CDR3 region: CSAVLVTYEQYF.

The chain carries TRBV14 and TRBJ1-1; checking the TCRdb D call of TRBD1 is not possible without DNA. Germline CDR1 reads SGHDN; CDR2 reads FVKESK. There are 14 residues in the CDR3. CDR3 sequence: CASSPRTGNTEAFF.

The chain is built from TRBV7-9 and TRBJ1-1. The length of the CDR3 is 15 residues. CDR1 is SEHNR, CDR2 FQNEAQ, per germline (reference sequence). Here the CDR3 reads CASSLGSGQNTEAFF.

The V gene is TRBV7-9, the J gene TRBJ2-7; TCRdb reports TRBD2, a call that lacks DNA to check it against. Germline assignment: CDR1 SEHNR and CDR2 FQNEAQ (reference sequence). The CDR3 has 17 amino acids. The CDR3 spells CASSPGTSGVSSYEQYF.

This chain connects TRBV29-1 to TRBJ2-1; TCRdb outputs TRBD1, but without DNA this stays unchecked. Germline assignment: CDR1 SQVTM and CDR2 ANQGSEA. There are 13 residues in the CDR3. CDR3 loop: CSVEAGQGNEQFF.

The genes are TRBV5-1 and TRBJ2-1; the D call of TRBD2 rests on TCRdb alone, since no DNA is present to check it. CDR1 is SGHRS and CDR2 is YFSETQ in the germline V gene. This CDR3 has 17 residues. CDR3 loop: CASRDGLAGSSYNEQFF.

The chain uses TRBV29-1 and TRBJ2-7; TCRdb's D call, TRBD1, is unchecked because there is no DNA. The CDR3 length is 15 residues. Germline-derived CDR1 and CDR2 are SQVTM and ANQGSEA. The CDR3 here is CSVEDLREGSPEQYF.

This rearrangement joins TRBV14 to TRBJ2-7; no DNA is available, so the TRBD1 call from TCRdb remains unchecked. This CDR3 has 18 amino acids. From germline, CDR1 is SGHDN and CDR2 FVKESK. The CDR3 is CASSQVVLGTGEGYEQYF.

The CDR3 loop is CASSVSDYFNEKLFF. This chain uses TRBV9 with TRBJ1-4. Germline lookup yields CDR1 SGDLS and CDR2 YYNGEE. CDR3 length: 15 amino acids.